A selection of T cell receptor beta chains follows, all from one sample in a study of post-analysis software for immune sequencing data. In TCRdb, the PCR reads were re-called with MiXCR into one record per CDR3 protein. Among over 300,000 distinct CDR3 sequences listed, 30% to 45% were seen once. The sequencing sample was made of blood. Receptors were obtained from a girl aged 10-17 years with multiple sclerosis. Each CDR3 is given with its conserved first and last residue. D genes are given only for firm matches. A row's size may be missing; if present it is once, few, many or a size class.

d_gene,abundance,j_gene,v_gene,CDR3aa,CDR3nt
-,-,TRBJ2-1,TRBV20-1,CSARPSIGVQFF,TGCAGTGCGAGGCCTAGTATAGGGGTCCAGTTCTTC
-,few,TRBJ2-1,TRBV12-3/TRBV12-4,CASSFREYNEQFF,TGTGCCAGCAGTTTCCGGGAATACAATGAGCAGTTCTTC
-,few,TRBJ1-2,TRBV12-3/TRBV12-4,CASSDTRAGRYGYTF,TGTGCCAGCAGTGATACCCGGGCAGGGAGATATGGCTACACCTTC
TRBD1,many,TRBJ2-7,TRBV7-8,CASSSNGQGHEQYF,TGTGCCAGCAGCTCGAACGGACAGGGGCACGAGCAGTACTTC
-,few,TRBJ2-4,TRBV15,CATSRDGSLAKNIQYF,TGTGCCACCAGCAGAGATGGTTCCCTAGCCAAAAACATTCAGTACTTC
-,-,TRBJ1-2,TRBV19,CASSSEPRVLDDHGYTF,TGTGCCAGTAGTTCCGAACCTCGGGTCCTAGATGACCATGGCTACACCTTC
TRBD2,few,TRBJ2-1,TRBV4-2,CASSQDLAGGLEQFF,TGTGCCAGCAGCCAAGATCTAGCGGGGGGACTTGAGCAGTTCTTC
-,-,TRBJ1-6,TRBV2,CASSEGQGWNSPLHF,TGTGCCAGCAGTGAAGGGCAGGGGTGGAATTCACCCCTCCACTTT
TRBD1,-,TRBJ2-7,TRBV12-5,CASALFQGQGTYEQYF,TGTGCTAGTGCCCTCTTCCAGGGACAGGGGACCTACGAGCAGTACTTC
TRBD2,-,TRBJ2-3,TRBV29-1,CSVEWPSGGARDTQYF,TGCAGCGTTGAATGGCCTAGCGGGGGGGCCAGAGATACGCAGTATTTT
-,-,TRBJ1-5,TRBV20-1,CSAADRVNQPQHF,TGCAGTGCTGCCGACAGAGTCAATCAGCCCCAGCATTTT
TRBD2,many,TRBJ2-1,TRBV12-3/TRBV12-4,CASSLALASGGYNEQFF,TGTGCCAGCAGTTTAGCTTTGGCTAGCGGGGGGTACAATGAGCAGTTCTTC
-,-,TRBJ1-4,TRBV4-3,CASSLNRGQTNEKLFF,TGCGCCAGCAGCCTGAATCGGGGACAAACAAATGAAAAACTGTTTTTT
TRBD1,-,TRBJ1-1,TRBV10-3,CAISEDRGHTEAFF,TGTGCCATCAGTGAAGACAGGGGACACACTGAAGCTTTCTTT
-,few,TRBJ2-7,TRBV20-1,CSARDLGSNEQYF,TGCAGTGCTAGAGACCTAGGTTCGAACGAGCAGTACTTC
TRBD1,-,TRBJ1-4,TRBV7-9,CASSQTGVDEKLFF,TGTGCCAGCAGCCAGACAGGGGTTGACGAAAAACTGTTTTTT
TRBD2,-,TRBJ2-1,TRBV7-8,CASLGGTNEQFF,TGTGCCAGCCTGGGAGGGACCAATGAGCAGTTCTTC
-,once,TRBJ1-5,TRBV20-1,CSARVRANQPQHF,TGCAGTGCTAGAGTTCGTGCGAATCAGCCCCAGCATTTT
TRBD2,-,TRBJ2-5,TRBV5-4,CASSLGVSGGGETQYF,TGTGCCAGCAGCTTGGGAGTTAGCGGGGGGGGTGAGACCCAGTACTTC
TRBD2,-,TRBJ2-3,TRBV7-9,CASSEPLGGGTDTQYF,TGTGCCAGCAGCGAGCCGCTTGGGGGGGGCACAGATACGCAGTATTTT
-,-,TRBJ2-7,TRBV12-3/TRBV12-4,CASSLIGQTTYEQYF,TGTGCCAGCAGTTTAATCGGACAGACGACCTACGAGCAGTACTTC
-,-,TRBJ1-2,TRBV9,CASSASGFYGYTF,TGTGCCAGCAGCGCTTCAGGGTTCTATGGCTACACCTTC
-,few,TRBJ2-7,TRBV7-9,CASSLQGHLTYEQYF,TGTGCCAGCAGCTTACAGGGACACCTGACCTACGAGCAGTACTTC
TRBD2,many,TRBJ2-1,TRBV12-3/TRBV12-4,CASKRLAGDANNNEQFF,TGTGCCAGCAAACGACTAGCGGGAGACGCAAATAACAATGAGCAGTTCTTC
TRBD1,-,TRBJ2-1,TRBV20-1,CSAGTGPSSYNEQFF,TGCAGTGCCGGGACAGGGCCGAGCTCCTACAATGAGCAGTTCTTC
TRBD2,-,TRBJ2-4,TRBV7-9,CASSQGLAGAVAKNIQYF,TGTGCCAGCAGCCAAGGACTAGCGGGGGCCGTAGCCAAAAACATTCAGTACTTC
TRBD1,-,TRBJ1-1,TRBV15,CATSNTGQGAEVEAFF,TGTGCCACCAGCAACACGGGACAGGGGGCGGAGGTTGAAGCTTTCTTT
TRBD1,-,TRBJ1-5,TRBV15,CATSGLQGAGSNQPQHF,TGTGCCACCAGCGGACTACAGGGGGCCGGGAGCAATCAGCCCCAGCATTTT
TRBD1,few,TRBJ1-4,TRBV29-1,CSVDRGRKLFF,TGCAGCGTGGACAGGGGTCGAAAACTGTTTTTT
TRBD2,-,TRBJ2-3,TRBV12-3/TRBV12-4,CASSSGGTSTDTQYF,TGTGCCAGCTCTAGCGGGGGGACTAGCACAGATACGCAGTATTTT
TRBD1,-,TRBJ2-5,TRBV11-2,CASSPGTGAETQYF,TGTGCCAGCAGCCCGGGGACAGGGGCAGAGACCCAGTACTTC
-,few,TRBJ2-1,TRBV29-1,CSASPGYSDNEQFF,TGCAGCGCCTCCCCCGGCTACAGCGACAATGAGCAGTTCTTC
-,-,TRBJ2-2,TRBV7-6,CASSLEHTTGELFF,TGTGCCAGCAGCTTAGAGCATACCACCGGGGAGCTGTTTTTT
-,once,TRBJ1-5,TRBV12-3/TRBV12-4,CASSPSLGAQHF,TGTGCCAGCAGCCCCTCCCTGGGGGCCCAGCATTTT
TRBD2,-,TRBJ2-5,TRBV12-3/TRBV12-4,CAGSLARLAGGLGTQYF,TGTGCCGGCAGTTTAGCTCGACTAGCGGGGGGTCTTGGGACCCAGTACTTC
TRBD1,-,TRBJ1-2,TRBV5-1,CASSLGTQGKGYTF,TGCGCCAGCAGCTTGGGAACACAGGGGAAGGGCTACACCTTC
-,-,TRBJ2-3,TRBV7-3,CASSLNLDGDTQYF,TGTGCCAGCAGCTTAAACCTCGACGGGGATACGCAGTATTTT